This T cell receptor (beta chain) was sequenced for a study of blood T cell repertoires in COVID-19. Sequenced by immunoSEQ multiplex PCR; TCRdb stores in-frame clones only, minus some. The sample has fewer than 200,000 clones, 83% seen once. There are 14 residues in the CDR3. The V gene end was trimmed by 0 bases and the J gene end by 7 bases; junction bases not matched to a gene: 4. CDR1 and CDR2 from the germline V gene are LGHNA and YSLEER. The sample comprised peripheral blood. This rearrangement joins TRBV4-3 to TRBJ1-2; the match to TRBD1 covers 8 bases. The clonotype originates from a human donor in a cohort sampled during active COVID-19. CDR3 sequence: CASSQDTGGRGYTF. The DNA for the CDR3 is TGCGCCAGCAGCCAAGATACAGGGGGACGTGGCTACACCTTC.